The rows below give T cell receptor beta chains drawn from one sample of a study of cytomegalovirus exposure and HLA in healthy donors. TCRdb's copy holds only in-frame clones and misses some; the assay was immunoSEQ multiplex PCR. The sample includes around 76,000 clones. The sequenced material came from PBMCs. Source of these receptors: a man in his forties in good health and CMV-seronegative. The CDR3 runs from the conserved cysteine through the conserved F or W. Each record gives: D gene, J gene, CDR3 length, V gene, CDR3 protein, CDR3 DNA. The D gene is left open where the match is weak.

-,TRBJ2-2,15,TRBV5-1,CASSLTSANTGELFF,TGCGCCAGCAGCTTGACTAGTGCGAACACCGGGGAGCTGTTTTTT
-,TRBJ1-2,13,TRBV6-5,CASTRAGGYGYTF,TGTGCCAGCACCCGCGCCGGGGGCTATGGCTACACCTTC
TRBD1,TRBJ2-1,15,TRBV28,CASSPGGGIGFAQFF,TGTGCCAGCAGTCCAGGGGGCGGGATAGGTTTCGCGCAGTTCTTC
TRBD2,TRBJ2-1,14,TRBV11-2,CASNPRGGGDEQFF,TGTGCCAGCAACCCTCGGGGGGGCGGCGATGAGCAGTTCTTC
TRBD1,TRBJ2-2,16,TRBV5-1,CASSLTGSGNTGELFF,TGCGCCAGCAGCCTGACAGGGTCCGGCAACACCGGGGAGCTGTTTTTT
TRBD2,TRBJ2-7,17,TRBV18,CASSPPRSGGGWYEQYF,TGTGCCAGCTCACCACCTCGAAGCGGGGGGGGTTGGTACGAGCAGTACTTC
-,TRBJ2-6,17,TRBV10-3,CAISGGRSSSGANVLTF,TGTGCCATCAGTGGCGGAAGGTCAAGCTCTGGGGCCAACGTCCTGACTTTC
-,TRBJ1-6,14,TRBV5-6,CASSFWGVNSPLHF,TGTGCCAGCAGCTTCTGGGGGGTTAATTCACCCCTCCACTTT
TRBD1,TRBJ2-2,18,TRBV4-3,CASSRQLGQGYSTGELFF,TGCGCCAGCAGCCGACAATTGGGACAGGGGTATAGCACCGGGGAGCTGTTTTTT
-,TRBJ2-3,16,TRBV4-3,CASSQEAGRRADTQYF,TGCGCCAGCAGCCAAGAAGCGGGTCGCCGCGCAGATACGCAGTATTTT
-,TRBJ1-2,15,TRBV18,CASSPPDRLPNGYTF,TGTGCCAGCTCACCACCCGACCGACTACCTAATGGCTACACCTTC
TRBD2,TRBJ2-1,14,TRBV19,CASSPTSGLVGQFF,TGTGCCAGTAGTCCTACTAGCGGTTTGGTTGGGCAGTTCTTC
TRBD1,TRBJ2-7,15,TRBV19,CASSTRTGNQYEQYF,TGTGCCAGTAGTACCCGGACAGGGAATCAATACGAGCAGTACTTC
TRBD2,TRBJ2-1,17,TRBV30,CAWSPARLAGVHNEQFF,TGTGCCTGGAGTCCCGCCCGACTAGCGGGGGTCCACAATGAGCAGTTCTTC
-,TRBJ2-7,14,TRBV15,CATSRFTNSYEQYF,TGTGCCACCAGCAGATTCACAAACTCCTACGAGCAGTACTTC
TRBD2,TRBJ2-2,15,TRBV10-3,CAISERGGHTGELFF,TGTGCCATCAGTGAACGGGGGGGCCACACCGGGGAGCTGTTTTTT